In this sample, the clone carrying this T cell receptor beta chain turned up many times. CDR1 is LNHNV and CDR2 is YYDKDF in the germline V gene (reference sequence). There are 13 residues in the CDR3. V was cut by 3 bases and J by 5 bases, with 10 bases left in between. Researchers took RNA transcripts and amplified TCR beta CDR3 regions from them. Amplification began with first-round RT-PCR using HTBI primers, then second-round multiplex PCR was performed. MiXCR, applied by TCRdb to the multiplex PCR reads, yields one record per CDR3 protein. Of about 620,000 distinct CDR3 sequences detected, 22% appear once; the ten largest clones hold approximately 6.5%. The sample comes from a study of Graves' ophthalmopathy and Graves' hyperthyroidism.

This clonotype was sampled from a woman under 30 with stable Graves' hyperthyroidism. Some clones in this sample may be carry-over from other donors' samples. Sequencing was carried out using peripheral blood. This rearrangement joins TRBV15 to TRBJ1-2, with D possibly TRBD1 on 5 matching bases. For the CDR3, the DNA is TGTGCCACCAGCAGGGACACCGCGTATGGCTACACCTTC. Its translation: CATSRDTAYGYTF.